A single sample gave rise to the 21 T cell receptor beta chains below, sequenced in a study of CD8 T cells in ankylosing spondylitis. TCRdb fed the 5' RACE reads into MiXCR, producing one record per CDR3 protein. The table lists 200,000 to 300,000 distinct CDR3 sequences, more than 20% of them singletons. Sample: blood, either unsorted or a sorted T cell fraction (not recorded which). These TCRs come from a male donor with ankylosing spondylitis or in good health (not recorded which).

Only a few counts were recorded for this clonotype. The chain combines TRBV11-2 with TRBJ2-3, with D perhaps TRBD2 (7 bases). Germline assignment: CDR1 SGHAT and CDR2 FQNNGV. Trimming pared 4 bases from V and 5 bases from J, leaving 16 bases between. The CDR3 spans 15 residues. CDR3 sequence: CASSWGASGGDTQYF. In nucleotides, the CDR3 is TGTGCCAGCAGCTGGGGGGCTAGCGGAGGAGATACGCAGTATTTT.

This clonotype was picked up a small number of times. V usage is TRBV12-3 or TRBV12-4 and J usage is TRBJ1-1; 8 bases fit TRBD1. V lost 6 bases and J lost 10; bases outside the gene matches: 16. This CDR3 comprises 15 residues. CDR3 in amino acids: CASSLLPQGARVAFF. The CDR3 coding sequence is TGTGCCAGCAGCCTGCTACCCCAGGGGGCGCGGGTAGCTTTCTTT.

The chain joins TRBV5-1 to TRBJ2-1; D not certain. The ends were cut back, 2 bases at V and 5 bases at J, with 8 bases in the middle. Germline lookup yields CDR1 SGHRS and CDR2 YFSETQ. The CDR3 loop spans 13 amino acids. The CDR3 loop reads CASSFSWDNEQFF. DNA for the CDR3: TGCGCCAGCAGCTTTTCTTGGGACAATGAGCAGTTCTTC.

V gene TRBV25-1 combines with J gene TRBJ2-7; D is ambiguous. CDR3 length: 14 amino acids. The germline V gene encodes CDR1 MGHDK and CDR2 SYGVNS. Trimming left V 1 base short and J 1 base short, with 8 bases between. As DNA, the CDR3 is TGTGCCAGCAGTGAATCGGGCAGATCCTACGAGCAGTACTTC. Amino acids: CASSESGRSYEQYF.

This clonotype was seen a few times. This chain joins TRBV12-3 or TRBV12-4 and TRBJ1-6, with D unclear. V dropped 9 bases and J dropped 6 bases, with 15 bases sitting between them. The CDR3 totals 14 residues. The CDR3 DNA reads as TGTGCCAGTACAAGAGGGAACCTTAATTCACCCCTCCACTTT. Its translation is CASTRGNLNSPLHF.

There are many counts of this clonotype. In DNA, the CDR3 is TGTGCCAGCACCCACAGGGGCAGCTACGAGCAGTACTTC. This translates into CASTHRGSYEQYF. The chain uses TRBV12-3 or TRBV12-4 and TRBJ2-7; 7 bases are a match to TRBD1. J gave up 3 bases and V 7 bases, and 6 bases lay outside the gene matches. The CDR3 contains 13 residues.

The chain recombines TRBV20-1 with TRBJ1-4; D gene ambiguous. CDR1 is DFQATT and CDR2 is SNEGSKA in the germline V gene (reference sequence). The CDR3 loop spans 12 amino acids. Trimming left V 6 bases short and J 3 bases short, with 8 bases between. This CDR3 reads CSARHPNEKLFF. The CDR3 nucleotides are TGCAGTGCACGACACCCTAATGAAAAACTGTTTTTT.

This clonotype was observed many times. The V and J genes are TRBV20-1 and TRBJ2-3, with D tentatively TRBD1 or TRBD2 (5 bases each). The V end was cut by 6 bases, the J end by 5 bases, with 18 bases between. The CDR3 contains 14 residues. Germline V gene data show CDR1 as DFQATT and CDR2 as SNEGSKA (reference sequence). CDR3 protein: CSAKEGRVRDTQYF. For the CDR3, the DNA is TGCAGTGCCAAAGAGGGCAGGGTCAGAGATACGCAGTATTTT.

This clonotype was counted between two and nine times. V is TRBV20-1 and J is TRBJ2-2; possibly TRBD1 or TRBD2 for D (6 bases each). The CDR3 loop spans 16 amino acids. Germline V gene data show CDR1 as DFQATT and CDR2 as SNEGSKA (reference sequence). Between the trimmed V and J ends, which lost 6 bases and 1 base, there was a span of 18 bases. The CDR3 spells CSAQAGGRKNTGELFF. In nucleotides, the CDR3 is TGCAGTGCCCAAGCTGGGGGGCGGAAGAACACCGGGGAGCTGTTTTTT.

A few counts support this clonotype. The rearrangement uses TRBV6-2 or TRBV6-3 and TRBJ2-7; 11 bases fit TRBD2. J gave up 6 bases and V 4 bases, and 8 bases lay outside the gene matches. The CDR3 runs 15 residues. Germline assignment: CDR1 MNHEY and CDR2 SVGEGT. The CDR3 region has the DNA TGTGCCAGCAGTTCCCCTCTAGCGGGGGGTGCCGAGCAGTACTTC. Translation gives CASSSPLAGGAEQYF.

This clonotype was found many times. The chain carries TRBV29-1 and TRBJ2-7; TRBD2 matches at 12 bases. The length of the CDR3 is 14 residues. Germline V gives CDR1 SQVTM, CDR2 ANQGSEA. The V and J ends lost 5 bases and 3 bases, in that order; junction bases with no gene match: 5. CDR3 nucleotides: TGCAGCGTTCGACTAGCGGGGGATAACTACGAGCAGTACTTC. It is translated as CSVRLAGDNYEQYF.

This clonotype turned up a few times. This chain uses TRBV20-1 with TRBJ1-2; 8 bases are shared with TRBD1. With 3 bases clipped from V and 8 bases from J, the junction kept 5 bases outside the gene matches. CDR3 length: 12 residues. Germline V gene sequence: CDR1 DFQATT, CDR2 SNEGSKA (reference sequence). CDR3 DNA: TGCAGTGCTAGTCAGGGGGCGCCCGGCTACACCTTC. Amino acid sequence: CSASQGAPGYTF.

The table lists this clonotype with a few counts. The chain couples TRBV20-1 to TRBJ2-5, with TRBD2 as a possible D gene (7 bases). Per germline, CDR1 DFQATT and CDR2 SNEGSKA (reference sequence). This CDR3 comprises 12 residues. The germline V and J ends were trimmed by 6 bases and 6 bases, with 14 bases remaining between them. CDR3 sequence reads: CSAAGAGKTQYF. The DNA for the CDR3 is TGCAGTGCCGCGGGGGCCGGGAAGACCCAGTACTTC.

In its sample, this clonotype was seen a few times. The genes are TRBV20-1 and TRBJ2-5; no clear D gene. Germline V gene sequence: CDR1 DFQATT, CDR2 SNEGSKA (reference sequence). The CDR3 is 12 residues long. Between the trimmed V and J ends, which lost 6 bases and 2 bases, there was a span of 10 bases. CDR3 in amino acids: CSAPRVQETQYF. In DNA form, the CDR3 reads TGCAGTGCGCCTAGAGTACAAGAGACCCAGTACTTC.

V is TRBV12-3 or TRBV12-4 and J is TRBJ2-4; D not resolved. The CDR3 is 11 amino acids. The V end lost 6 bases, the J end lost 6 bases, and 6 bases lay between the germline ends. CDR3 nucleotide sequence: TGTGCCAGCAGCCCAGGAAACATTCAGTACTTC. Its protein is CASSPGNIQYF.

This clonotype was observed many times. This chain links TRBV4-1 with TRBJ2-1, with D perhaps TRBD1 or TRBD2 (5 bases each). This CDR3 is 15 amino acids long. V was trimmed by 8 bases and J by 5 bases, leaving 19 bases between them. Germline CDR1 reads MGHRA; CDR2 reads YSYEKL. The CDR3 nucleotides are TGCGCCAGCTCGCGAGGGCAGGGAAACAACAATGAGCAGTTCTTC. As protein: CASSRGQGNNNEQFF.

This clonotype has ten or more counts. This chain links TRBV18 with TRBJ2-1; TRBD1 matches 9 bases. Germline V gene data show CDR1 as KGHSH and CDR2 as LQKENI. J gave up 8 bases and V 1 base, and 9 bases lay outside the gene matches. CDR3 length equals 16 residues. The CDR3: CASSPRRGQGFDEQFF. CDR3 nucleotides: TGTGCCAGCTCACCACGTAGAGGACAGGGGTTCGATGAGCAGTTCTTC.

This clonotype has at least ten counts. CDR3 region: CASSAGTGRAETQYF. The CDR3 DNA reads as TGCGCCAGCAGCGCAGGGACAGGGAGGGCAGAGACCCAGTACTTC. This chain joins TRBV5-1 and TRBJ2-5; 9 bases line up with TRBD1. CDR1 is SGHRS and CDR2 is YFSETQ in the germline V gene. V trimming: 4 bases; J trimming: 4 bases; junction bases outside the gene matches: 8. The CDR3 is 15 residues long. The variable domain in full, with the rest retrieved from reference TRBV5-1 and TRBJ2-5, is KAGVTQTPRYLIKTRGQQVTLSCSPISGHRSVSWYQQTPGQGLQFLFEYFSETQRNKGNFPGRFSGRQFSNSRSEMNVSTLELGDSALYLCASSAGTGRAETQYFGPGTRLLVL.

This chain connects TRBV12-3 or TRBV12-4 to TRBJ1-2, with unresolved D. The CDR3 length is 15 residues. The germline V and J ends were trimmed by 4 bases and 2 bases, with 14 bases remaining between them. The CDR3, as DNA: TGTGCCAGCAGTTCCCAGGTTGGTGGAAACTATGGCTACACCTTC. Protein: CASSSQVGGNYGYTF.

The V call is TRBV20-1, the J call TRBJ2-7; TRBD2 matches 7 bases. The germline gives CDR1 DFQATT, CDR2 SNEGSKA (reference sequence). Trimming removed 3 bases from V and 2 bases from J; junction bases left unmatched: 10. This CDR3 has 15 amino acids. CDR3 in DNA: TGCAGTGCTAGGCTGGGGGGGGGTCCAACCTACGAGCAGTACTTC. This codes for CSARLGGGPTYEQYF.

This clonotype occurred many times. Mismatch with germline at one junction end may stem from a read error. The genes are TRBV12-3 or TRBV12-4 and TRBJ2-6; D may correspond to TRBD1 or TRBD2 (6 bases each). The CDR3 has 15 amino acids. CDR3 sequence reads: CASRLGGIGANVLTF. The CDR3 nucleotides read TGTGCCAGCAGGTTAGGGGGGATCGGGGCCAACGTCCTGACTTTC.